The 27 T cell receptor beta chains in this list originate from one sample, sequenced in a study of cytomegalovirus exposure and HLA in healthy donors (dated by TCRdb to 2017 to 2019). The library relied on the immunoSEQ multiplex PCR assay. A mixture of 60 forward primers for TCR Vbeta segments and 13 reverse primers for TCR Jbeta segments was used in the multiplex PCR. The source is immuneACCESS, and TCRdb retained only in-frame sequences with V and J called. Part of the clones is not carried over; for the studies checked, unresolved V genes explain less than half of this, and the remainder is unexplained. This sample is represented by 170,000 or so clones; 80% of them were singletons. 1% of the sample goes to the ten largest clones. Sequenced: PBMCs. The origin of the receptors is a woman between 50 and 59 years old in good health and CMV-seropositive.

The chain is built from TRBV28 and TRBJ2-3; tentative D call: TRBD1 (5 bases). Trimming removed 6 bases at V and 1 base at J, with 14 bases between. The CDR3 runs to 15 residues. The V gene's germline CDR1 is MDHEN and CDR2 SYDVKM. The CDR3 spells CASSFSGFGTDTQYF. In nucleotides, the CDR3 is TGTGCCAGCAGCTTTTCAGGGTTCGGCACAGATACGCAGTATTTT.

The rearrangement uses TRBV18 and TRBJ1-6; 9 bases align to TRBD1. The CDR3 extends over 15 amino acids. J was trimmed by 10 bases and V by 3 bases; bases with no gene match: 7. The V gene's germline CDR1 is KGHSH and CDR2 LQKENI. CDR3 in amino acids: CASSPLGQGGSPLHF. The CDR3 DNA sequence: TGTGCCAGCTCACCTTTGGGACAGGGTGGGTCACCCCTCCACTTT.

The chain links TRBV19 to TRBJ2-2, with 9 bases aligning to TRBD2. Germline V CDR1 and CDR2: LNHDA, SQIVND (reference sequence). The CDR3 runs to 17 residues. V shed 7 bases, J shed 1 base, and the junction held 10 bases outside the gene matches. Here the CDR3 reads CASIDRGLALNTGELFF. The CDR3 DNA follows: TGTGCCAGTATCGATCGGGGACTAGCCTTGAACACCGGGGAGCTGTTTTTT.

The chain couples TRBV5-4 to TRBJ1-4; 8 bases agree with TRBD1. Germline CDR1 SGHNT, CDR2 YYREEE (reference sequence). V dropped 1 base and J dropped 7; count of bases not matched to a gene: 6. The CDR3 covers 15 residues. The CDR3 DNA reads TGTGCCAGCAGCTTGAGGGCAGGGGGCGGTGAAAAACTGTTTTTT. Amino acids: CASSLRAGGGEKLFF.

The rearrangement joins TRBV7-8 to TRBJ2-3; D might be TRBD2 (6 bases). Germline CDR1 is SGHVS and CDR2 is FQNEAQ. V lost 2 bases and J lost 0, with 9 bases in between. The CDR3 totals 15 residues. DNA of the CDR3: TGTGCCAGCAGCTTAAGAAGCGGGAGCACAGATACGCAGTATTTT. Translated, it gives CASSLRSGSTDTQYF. Full variable domain (rest looked up from reference TRBV7-8 and TRBJ2-3): GAGVSQSPRYKVAKRGQDVALRCDPISGHVSLFWYQQALGQGPEFLTYFQNEAQLDKSGLPSDRFFAERPEGSVSTLKIQRTQQEDSAVYLCASSLRSGSTDTQYFGPGTRLTVL.

The J gene is TRBJ1-2, the V gene TRBV19, with a weak D call TRBD1 (6 bases). Germline loops: CDR1 LNHDA, CDR2 SQIVND (reference sequence). Trimming cost V 0 bases and J 5 bases, with 10 bases left between them. The CDR3 runs 14 residues. CDR3 residues: CASSIEGAPYGYTF. CDR3 nucleotides: TGTGCCAGTAGTATAGAGGGGGCGCCGTATGGCTACACCTTC.

This rearrangement joins TRBV6-1 to TRBJ2-1, with D perhaps matching TRBD2 (5 bases). Trimming removed 4 bases from V and 8 bases from J, with 9 bases in between. Per the germline V gene, CDR1 is MNHNS and CDR2 is SASEGT. The CDR3 has 12 amino acids. CDR3 loop: CASSAGFDEQFF. DNA for the CDR3: TGTGCCAGCAGTGCGGGGTTTGATGAGCAGTTCTTC.

The rearrangement joins TRBV19 to TRBJ1-6; no reliable D call. Trimming left V 5 bases short and J 0 bases short, with 8 bases between. The germline gives CDR1 LNHDA, CDR2 SQIVND (reference sequence). CDR3 size: 15 residues. In DNA form, the CDR3 reads TGTGCCAGTAGTCCGGCTAGCTCCTATAATTCACCCCTCCACTTT. Protein sequence: CASSPASSYNSPLHF.

This clone was detected only once. The chain's CDR3 is CASSKNPKQGTYGYTF. CDR3 in DNA: TGTGCCAGCAGTAAGAACCCTAAACAGGGGACCTATGGCTACACCTTC. V is TRBV27 and J is TRBJ1-2; TRBD1 matches at 7 bases. This CDR3 contains 16 residues. Germline V gene sequence: CDR1 MNHEY, CDR2 SMNVEV (reference sequence). Trimming cost V 5 bases and J 4 bases; bases outside gene matches: 13.

The rearrangement joins TRBV7-3 to TRBJ2-7; D is possibly TRBD2 (5 bases). This CDR3 comprises 13 residues. Per germline, CDR1 SGHTA and CDR2 FQGTGA. The germline V and J ends were trimmed by 5 bases and 2 bases, with 10 bases remaining between them. The chain's CDR3 is CASSRDRPYEQYF. The DNA for the CDR3 is TGTGCCAGCAGCCGGGATCGACCCTACGAGCAGTACTTC.

In this sample, this clone turned up a few times. This chain joins TRBV7-2 and TRBJ2-3; a possible D gene is TRBD2 (6 bases). This CDR3 is 14 amino acids long. V was cut by 4 bases and J by 8 bases, with 16 bases left in between. Germline V gene lookup returns CDR1 SGHTA and CDR2 FQGNSA. The CDR3 reads CASSSLALEGTQYF. As DNA, the CDR3 is TGTGCCAGCAGCTCGCTAGCGCTCGAGGGTACGCAGTATTTT. The full variable domain, with the rest looked up from reference TRBV7-2 and TRBJ2-3, is GAGVSQSPSNKVTEKGKDVELRCDPISGHTALYWYRQSLGQGLEFLIYFQGNSAPDKSGLPSDRFSAERTGGSVSTLTIQRTQQEDSAVYLCASSSLALEGTQYFGPGTRLTVL.

The CDR3 DNA reads TGTGCCAGCAGTTACTCGCCTAGCCGCCTCACAGATACGCAGTATTTT. Its protein is CASSYSPSRLTDTQYF. The genes are TRBV6-5 and TRBJ2-3; the D gene is possibly TRBD2 (5 bases). CDR3 length equals 16 residues. With 0 bases removed from V and 2 bases from J, the gap between germline ends came to 12 bases. The germline V gene has CDR1 MNHEY and CDR2 SVGAGI.

The chain uses TRBV5-6 and TRBJ1-1; D possibly corresponds to TRBD1 (5 bases). CDR3 size: 15 residues. Trimming took 0 bases from V and 1 from J, leaving 10 bases between them. Germline CDR1 SGHDT, CDR2 YYEEEE. The CDR3 nucleotides are TGTGCCAGCAGCTTGGTAGGGGAGGGGAACACTGAAGCTTTCTTT. Its protein product is CASSLVGEGNTEAFF.

The chain links TRBV7-2 to TRBJ1-4; the D gene is possibly TRBD1 (6 bases). Trimming left V 6 bases short and J 6 bases short, with 14 bases between. The CDR3 is 14 residues long. Germline V CDR1 and CDR2: SGHTA, FQGNSA. This CDR3 reads CASRVRDNYEKLFF. The DNA of the CDR3 is TGTGCCAGCAGGGTCCGGGACAACTATGAAAAACTGTTTTTT.

The gene calls are TRBV5-4 and TRBJ2-5, with 9 bases identical to TRBD1. Germline lookup yields CDR1 SGHNT and CDR2 YYREEE (reference sequence). CDR3 length equals 15 residues. J lost 1 base, V lost 2 bases, and 3 bases had no gene match. Written as DNA, the CDR3 is TGTGCCAGCAGCTTCGACAGGGGGAGCCAAGAGACCCAGTACTTC. It is translated as CASSFDRGSQETQYF.

This clone showed up just once. The genes are TRBV7-3 and TRBJ2-7; perhaps TRBD1 as D (6 bases). CDR1 is SGHTA, CDR2 FQGTGA, per germline. V dropped 3 bases and J dropped 1 base, with 13 bases sitting between them. This CDR3 comprises 15 residues. CDR3 residues: CASSLDSLQSYEQYF. In nucleotides, the CDR3 is TGTGCCAGCAGCTTGGACAGCCTCCAATCCTACGAGCAGTACTTC.

The J gene is TRBJ1-1, the V gene TRBV28; 8 bases are a match to TRBD1. V lost 3 bases, J lost 1 base, and 7 bases stayed unmatched. Germline-derived CDR1 and CDR2 are MDHEN and SYDVKM. The CDR3 is 16 residues long. CDR3 region: CASSLTGVVRNTEAFF. DNA for the CDR3: TGTGCCAGCAGTTTGACAGGGGTTGTGCGGAACACTGAAGCTTTCTTT.

The V call is TRBV14, the J call TRBJ1-5, with D uncertain. The CDR3 runs to 12 residues. The V gene lost 3 bases and the J gene lost 8 bases, with 8 bases spanning the gap. Germline V gives CDR1 SGHDN, CDR2 FVKESK. This chain's CDR3 is CASSHNTEPQHF. The CDR3 DNA reads TGTGCCAGCAGCCATAATACAGAGCCCCAGCATTTT.

The chain employs TRBV7-2 and TRBJ1-1; tentative D call: TRBD1 (6 bases). The V and J ends lost 5 bases and 4 bases respectively, with 14 bases between them. The germline gives CDR1 SGHTA, CDR2 FQGNSA. The CDR3 contains 14 residues. CDR3 region: CASSRGGVITEAFF. The DNA of the CDR3 is TGTGCCAGCAGCAGAGGGGGGGTTATCACTGAAGCTTTCTTT. Complete variable domain (other parts from reference TRBV7-2 and TRBJ1-1): GAGVSQSPSNKVTEKGKDVELRCDPISGHTALYWYRQSLGQGLEFLIYFQGNSAPDKSGLPSDRFSAERTGGSVSTLTIQRTQQEDSAVYLCASSRGGVITEAFFGQGTRLTVV.

The chain's CDR3 is CASSLDRGGRDEQYF. In DNA form, the CDR3 reads TGTGCCAGCAGCTTAGATCGGGGGGGCAGGGACGAGCAGTACTTC. The rearrangement uses TRBV11-2 and TRBJ2-7; 8 bases line up with TRBD2. J was trimmed by 5 bases and V by 0 bases; bases with no gene match: 6. Germline assignment: CDR1 SGHAT and CDR2 FQNNGV. This CDR3 contains 15 residues.

In the case of this clone: One end of the junction is discordant with germline, which a read error may explain. The V call is TRBV7-9, the J call TRBJ2-7, with 7 bases identical to TRBD1. Germline CDR1 SEHNR, CDR2 FQNEAQ (reference sequence). CDR3 length: 13 residues. CDR3 sequence reads: CSSSLTGPGEQYF. CDR3 nucleotides: TGTTCCAGCAGCCTGACAGGGCCTGGAGAGCAGTACTTC. Combining the CDR3 with reference TRBV7-9 and TRBJ2-7 gives the whole variable domain DTGVSQNPRHKITKRGQNVTFRCDPISEHNRLYWYRQTLGQGPEFLTYFQNEAQLEKSRLLSDRFSAERPKGSFSTLEIQRTEQGDSAMYLCSSSLTGPGEQYFGPGTRLTVT.

The chain links TRBV6-1 to TRBJ1-6; perhaps TRBD1 as D (6 bases). Germline loops: CDR1 MNHNS, CDR2 SASEGT. The length of the CDR3 is 15 residues. The germline V and J ends were trimmed by 4 bases and 10 bases, with 17 bases remaining between them. CDR3 coding DNA: TGTGCCAGCAGTGTTTACAGGGAAATGGGCTCACCCCTCCACTTT. Translated: CASSVYREMGSPLHF.

The chain uses TRBV27 and TRBJ2-3, with D perhaps matching TRBD1 (6 bases). Germline CDR1 reads MNHEY; CDR2 reads SMNVEV (reference sequence). This CDR3 has 14 amino acids. The ends were cut back, 1 base at V and 6 bases at J, with 11 bases in the middle. The CDR3 DNA reads TGTGCCAGCAGTTTATGGCAGGGGTCCGATACGCAGTATTTT. Protein product: CASSLWQGSDTQYF.

The chain couples TRBV15 to TRBJ2-7; D uncertain. Trimming shortened V by 0 bases and J by 0 bases, and 9 bases separated the two germline ends. The CDR3 length is 15 residues. The V gene's germline CDR1 is LNHNV and CDR2 YYDKDF (reference sequence). The CDR3 DNA reads TGTGCCACCAGCAGAGATGTACCCAGCTCCTACGAGCAGTACTTC. Encoded protein: CATSRDVPSSYEQYF.

The genes are TRBV7-2 and TRBJ1-2; D remains ambiguous. Trimming stripped 2 bases from V and 6 bases from J, with 13 bases between. Per germline, CDR1 SGHTA and CDR2 FQGNSA. The CDR3 extends over 14 amino acids. The CDR3 region is CASSLSTRADGYTF. In DNA, the CDR3 is TGTGCCAGCAGCTTATCAACTAGGGCCGATGGCTACACCTTC.

The rearrangement links TRBV18 to TRBJ2-3, with TRBD1 identical over 8 bases. The germline CDR1 and CDR2 sequences are KGHSH and LQKENI. There are 16 residues in the CDR3. V gave up 3 bases and J gave up 2 bases; unmatched junction bases: 7. This CDR3 reads CASSPRQGLFTDTQYF. CDR3 nucleotides: TGTGCCAGCTCACCTCGACAGGGGTTGTTCACAGATACGCAGTATTTT.

V is TRBV9 and J is TRBJ2-7, with D possibly being TRBD2 (6 bases). Germline CDR1 SGDLS, CDR2 YYNGEE. Trimming stripped 4 bases from V and 6 bases from J, with 17 bases between. This CDR3 region has 14 residues. The CDR3 DNA reads TGTGCCAGCAGCCCGGCCTCACTGGGAGGCGAGCAGTACTTC. Translation gives CASSPASLGGEQYF.